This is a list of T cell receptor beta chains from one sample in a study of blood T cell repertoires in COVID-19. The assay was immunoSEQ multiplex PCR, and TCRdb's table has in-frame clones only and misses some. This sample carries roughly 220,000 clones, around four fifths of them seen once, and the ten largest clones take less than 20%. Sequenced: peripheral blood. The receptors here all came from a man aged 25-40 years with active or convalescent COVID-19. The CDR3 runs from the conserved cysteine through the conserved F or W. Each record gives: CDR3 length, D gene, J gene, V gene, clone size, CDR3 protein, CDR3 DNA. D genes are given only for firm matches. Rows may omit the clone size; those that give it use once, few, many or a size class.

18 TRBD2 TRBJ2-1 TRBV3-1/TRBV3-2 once CASSPRWRGTSGRDEQFF TGTGCCAGCAGCCCTCGATGGAGAGGGACTAGCGGGAGGGATGAGCAGTTCTTC
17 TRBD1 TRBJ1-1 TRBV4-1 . CASSQESRDRGFPEAFF TGCGCCAGCAGCCAAGAAAGCCGGGACAGGGGATTCCCTGAAGCTTTCTTT
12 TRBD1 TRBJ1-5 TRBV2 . CASSEGGDREHF TGTGCCAGCAGTGAAGGGGGGGACAGGGAACATTTT
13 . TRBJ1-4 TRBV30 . CAWSVQNGEKLFF TGTGCCTGGAGTGTACAGAATGGTGAAAAACTGTTTTTT
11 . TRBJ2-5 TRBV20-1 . CSVPSRETQYF TGCAGTGTCCCGTCGAGGGAGACCCAGTACTTC
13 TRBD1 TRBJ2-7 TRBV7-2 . CASSPTGGYEQYF TGTGCCAGCAGCCCGACAGGGGGCTACGAGCAGTACTTC
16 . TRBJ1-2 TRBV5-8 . CASRPPLGGVGYGYTF TGTGCCAGCAGGCCCCCCCTGGGAGGGGTCGGCTATGGCTACACCTTC
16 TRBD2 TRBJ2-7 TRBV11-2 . CASSLAGLRGGLEQYF TGTGCCAGCAGCTTAGCTGGTTTGCGGGGGGGTCTCGAGCAGTACTTC
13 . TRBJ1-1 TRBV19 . CATHGWPNTEAFF TGTGCCACTCACGGGTGGCCGAACACTGAAGCTTTCTTT
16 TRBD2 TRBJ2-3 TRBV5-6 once CASSFPLAGVTDTQYF TGTGCCAGCAGCTTTCCCCTAGCGGGAGTAACAGATACGCAGTATTTT
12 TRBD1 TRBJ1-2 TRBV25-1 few CASSRTGQGYTF TGTGCCAGCAGTAGGACAGGGCAAGGCTACACCTTC
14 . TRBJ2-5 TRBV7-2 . CASSPRLEGETQYF TGTGCCAGCAGCCCCCGACTAGAGGGGGAGACCCAGTACTTC
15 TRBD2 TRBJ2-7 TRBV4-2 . CASSQEPAGGYEQYF TGTGCCAGCAGCCAAGAACCAGCGGGAGGCTACGAGCAGTACTTC
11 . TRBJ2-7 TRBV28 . CASSYSYEQYF TGTGCCAGCAGCTACTCCTACGAGCAGTACTTC
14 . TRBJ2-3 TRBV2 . CASSESPTRDTQYF TGTGCCAGCAGTGAAAGCCCCACTAGGGATACGCAGTATTTT
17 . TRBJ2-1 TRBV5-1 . CASSLAAVGGLGGEQFF TGCGCCAGCAGCTTGGCGGCGGTAGGGGGATTGGGTGGTGAGCAGTTCTTC
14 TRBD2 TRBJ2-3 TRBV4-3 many CASSTTSRTDTQYF TGCGCCAGCAGCACGACTAGCCGCACAGATACGCAGTATTTT